The 24 T cell receptor beta chains below come from one sample, sequenced in a study of blood T cell repertoires in COVID-19. The data were produced by immunoSEQ multiplex PCR, yet TCRdb's version contains in-frame clones alone and is incomplete. The repertoire includes more than 110,000 clones, roughly 80% of them detected once, and 5% to 7% sits in the top ten. Sequences were obtained from PBMCs or T cells enriched from blood (not recorded which). The receptors originated from a man between 35 and 55 years old with acute COVID-19.

The chain uses TRBV19 and TRBJ1-5; D is possibly TRBD1 (6 bases). V was trimmed by 9 bases and J by 5 bases, leaving 11 bases between them. The germline gives CDR1 LNHDA, CDR2 SQIVND (reference sequence). There are 12 residues in the CDR3. CDR3 protein: CASRQVDQPQHF. The CDR3 bases are TGTGCCAGCCGACAGGTCGATCAGCCCCAGCATTTT.

This clone was observed many times. The chain carries TRBV30 and TRBJ1-5; unclear D gene. Germline CDR1 reads GTSNPN; CDR2 reads SVGIG (reference sequence). The CDR3 consists of 12 residues. V lost 5 bases, J lost 4 bases, and 9 bases lay in between. CDR3 region: CAWGRSNQPQHF. The CDR3 bases are TGTGCCTGGGGCAGAAGTAATCAGCCCCAGCATTTT.

J is TRBJ2-2 and V is TRBV28; 13 bases agree with TRBD2. The V and J ends lost 3 bases and 1 base, in that order; junction bases with no gene match: 2. The germline gives CDR1 MDHEN, CDR2 SYDVKM. This CDR3 is 17 amino acids long. The CDR3 nucleotides are TGTGCCAGCAGTTTCTGGACTAGCGGGGGGAACACCGGGGAGCTGTTTTTT. Translated: CASSFWTSGGNTGELFF. Together with reference TRBV28 and TRBJ2-2, the CDR3 gives the full variable domain: DVKVTQSSRYLVKRTGEKVFLECVQDMDHENMFWYRQDPGLGLRLIYFSYDVKMKEKGDIPEGYSVSREKKERFSLILESASTNQTSMYLCASSFWTSGGNTGELFFGEGSRLTVL.

The genes are TRBV20-1 and TRBJ1-1, with no clear D. The germline gives CDR1 DFQATT, CDR2 SNEGSKA (reference sequence). This CDR3 contains 13 residues. Trimming took off 3 bases at V and 1 base at J, with 9 bases between the two ends. The CDR3 is CSASRQPNTEAFF. The CDR3 region has the DNA TGCAGTGCTAGTCGACAACCGAACACTGAAGCTTTCTTT.

The chain recombines TRBV19 with TRBJ2-3; 7 bases are shared with TRBD2. Trimming cost V 9 bases and J 1 base; bases outside gene matches: 10. This CDR3 is 15 amino acids long. Germline assignment: CDR1 LNHDA and CDR2 SQIVND (reference sequence). CDR3 DNA: TGTGCCAGCCGCGGACGGGGGGAAGGCACAGATACGCAGTATTTT. Residues: CASRGRGEGTDTQYF. Based on the CDR3 plus reference TRBV19 and TRBJ2-3, the full variable domain is DGGITQSPKYLFRKEGQNVTLSCEQNLNHDAMYWYRQDPGQGLRLIYYSQIVNDFQKGDIAEGYSVSREKKESFPLTVTSAQKNPTAFYLCASRGRGEGTDTQYFGPGTRLTVL.

This chain joins TRBV6-5 and TRBJ1-1, with D tentatively TRBD1 (5 bases). V lost 2 bases to trimming and J lost 7 bases, with 17 bases between them. Germline-derived CDR1 and CDR2 are MNHEY and SVGAGI. This CDR3 is built from 15 residues. CDR3 DNA: TGTGCCAGCAGTTACCAAACATCTCAGGGATATGAAGCTTTCTTT. Its translation is CASSYQTSQGYEAFF.

The CDR3 sequence is CASGATANQPQHF. As DNA, the CDR3 is TGTGCCAGCGGGGCGACGGCAAATCAGCCCCAGCATTTT. The chain links TRBV12-3 or TRBV12-4 to TRBJ1-5; D is perhaps TRBD1 (5 bases). Trimming took off 8 bases at V and 4 bases at J, with 12 bases between the two ends. The length of the CDR3 is 13 residues.

The gene calls are TRBV7-6 and TRBJ2-2, with D tentatively TRBD2 (5 bases). V gave up 5 bases and J gave up 0 bases, with 13 bases separating them. There are 16 residues in the CDR3. Germline-derived CDR1 and CDR2 are SGHVS and FNYEAQ. Written as DNA, the CDR3 is TGTGCCAGCAGCGCCCTTACCGGGGCGAACACCGGGGAGCTGTTTTTT. The encoded protein is CASSALTGANTGELFF.

The chain links TRBV11-2 to TRBJ1-1; TRBD1 aligns across 9 bases. Unmatched junction bases numbered 14, after V lost 4 bases and J lost 11 bases. The CDR3 length is 15 residues. Germline V gene data show CDR1 as SGHAT and CDR2 as FQNNGV. CDR3 nucleotides: TGTGCCAGCAGCTCAGACCCGGGACAGGGATGGCGCGCTTTCTTT. It yields the protein CASSSDPGQGWRAFF.

This chain connects TRBV9 to TRBJ1-5; D possibly corresponds to TRBD1 (6 bases). The CDR3 is 15 amino acids. V was cut by 4 bases and J by 3 bases, with 14 bases left in between. Germline CDR1 and CDR2: SGDLS and YYNGEE. The CDR3 nucleotides read TGTGCCAGCAGCAGTGGCGGGGGCAACAATCAGCCCCAGCATTTT. Its translation is CASSSGGGNNQPQHF.

The chain is built from TRBV6-5 and TRBJ2-3; TRBD2 aligns across 7 bases. Looked up from germline, CDR1 is MNHEY and CDR2 is SVGAGI. The CDR3 has 15 amino acids. J was trimmed by 2 bases and V by 4 bases; bases with no gene match: 6. CDR3 loop: CASSFSGDYTDTQYF. The CDR3, as DNA: TGTGCCAGCAGTTTCTCCGGGGACTACACAGATACGCAGTATTTT.

This clone has more than one count but fewer than ten. This chain connects TRBV5-1 to TRBJ1-5; a weak D match, TRBD1 (5 bases). The CDR3 loop spans 16 amino acids. The germline V and J ends were trimmed by 1 base and 6 bases, with 17 bases remaining between them. Germline V CDR1 and CDR2: SGHRS, YFSETQ. CDR3 loop: CASSLWGGSPTQPQHF. In nucleotides, the CDR3 is TGCGCCAGCAGCTTGTGGGGGGGAAGTCCTACTCAGCCCCAGCATTTT.

This chain joins TRBV11-2 and TRBJ2-2, with D possibly matching TRBD1 (6 bases). The germline V gene encodes CDR1 SGHAT and CDR2 FQNNGV. V was trimmed by 5 bases and J by 4 bases, leaving 14 bases between them. This CDR3 contains 15 residues. As DNA, the CDR3 is TGTGCCAGCAGCCCCACAGGGTTTAGCACCGGGGAGCTGTTTTTT. It codes for CASSPTGFSTGELFF.

This clone was seen only a few times. Other nucleotide sequences in the sample specify the same CDR3. The CDR3 DNA reads as TGCGCCAGCAGCCAAGAGACGGCGGGACTAGCGGGGGGCGGGAGAGATACGCAGTATTTT. It codes for CASSQETAGLAGGGRDTQYF. The chain uses TRBV4-1 and TRBJ2-3, with 15 bases that match TRBD2. This CDR3 contains 20 residues. CDR1 is MGHRA, CDR2 YSYEKL, per germline. Losses at the gene ends were 0 bases for V and 5 bases for J; bases not matched to a gene: 12.

The V and J genes are TRBV29-1 and TRBJ2-7; 7 bases fit TRBD1. Germline CDR1 SQVTM, CDR2 ANQGSEA. CDR3 length equals 13 residues. V was clipped by 2 bases and J by 5 bases; unmatched bases: 6. The CDR3 reads CSVETPGQNEQYF. CDR3 sequence (DNA): TGCAGCGTTGAAACTCCGGGACAGAACGAGCAGTACTTC.

This clone was picked up one time. The CDR3 loop reads CAIGEEDYEQYF. CDR3 DNA: TGTGCCATCGGCGAGGAAGACTACGAGCAGTACTTC. The chain recombines TRBV10-3 with TRBJ2-7; D remains ambiguous. The CDR3 is 12 amino acids. The ends were cut back, 8 bases at V and 3 bases at J, with 11 bases in the middle. Germline CDR1 ENHRY, CDR2 SYGVKD.

This clone came up once. This CDR3 reads CASSPGTSGSHEQFF. CDR3 DNA sequence: TGTGCCAGCAGCCCCGGGACTAGCGGGAGCCATGAGCAGTTCTTC. The genes are TRBV11-2 and TRBJ2-1; TRBD2 agrees at 14 bases. CDR3 length: 15 residues. The germline V gene has CDR1 SGHAT and CDR2 FQNNGV. The ends lost 5 bases at V and 8 bases at J; junction bases unmatched: 5.

The rearrangement joins TRBV28 to TRBJ1-3; D remains unclear. Germline V CDR1 and CDR2: MDHEN, SYDVKM. V lost 6 bases to trimming and J lost 5 bases, with 17 bases between them. The CDR3 runs to 15 residues. The CDR3 reads CASSPMTGWRNTIYF. The DNA of the CDR3 is TGTGCCAGCAGCCCCATGACCGGGTGGCGAAACACCATATATTTT.

The rearrangement joins TRBV6-2 or TRBV6-3 to TRBJ2-5; TRBD1 agrees at 8 bases. This CDR3 spans 13 amino acids. The germline gives CDR1 MNHEY, CDR2 SVGEGT. The J segment lost 5 bases and the V segment lost 6 bases, leaving 5 bases of the junction unmatched. CDR3 in amino acids: CASSLTGEETQYF. The CDR3 nucleotides read TGTGCCAGCAGCTTGACAGGGGAGGAGACCCAGTACTTC.

V usage is TRBV30 and J usage is TRBJ1-5; D perhaps matches TRBD1 (6 bases). CDR3 length: 16 residues. CDR1 and CDR2 (germline): GTSNPN, SVGIG (reference sequence). Trimming left V 3 bases short and J 5 bases short, with 20 bases between. Written as DNA, the CDR3 is TGTGCCTGGAGCGAACGGATGGGGGGGCACGATCAGCCCCAGCATTTT. Protein sequence: CAWSERMGGHDQPQHF.

This clone came up many times. J is TRBJ2-5 and V is TRBV7-6; TRBD2 is a possible D gene (5 bases). Between the trimmed V and J ends, which lost 5 bases and 2 bases, there was a span of 9 bases. The germline gives CDR1 SGHVS, CDR2 FNYEAQ. CDR3 size: 13 residues. In DNA, the CDR3 is TGTGCCAGCAGCCCAAGACTACAAGAGACCCAGTACTTC. Its protein is CASSPRLQETQYF.

The chain links TRBV28 to TRBJ2-7; tentatively, D is TRBD2 (6 bases). Germline V gene sequence: CDR1 MDHEN, CDR2 SYDVKM. V lost 2 bases to trimming and J lost 2 bases, with 7 bases between them. The CDR3 has 13 residues. The chain's CDR3 is CASSLGTAYEQYF. CDR3 nucleotide sequence: TGTGCCAGCAGTTTAGGGACTGCCTACGAGCAGTACTTC.

This clone came up a few times. This sequence joins TRBV27 and TRBJ2-1; 13 bases are a match to TRBD2. Germline CDR1 is MNHEY and CDR2 is SMNVEV (reference sequence). This CDR3 spans 15 amino acids. Losses at the gene ends were 5 bases for V and 4 bases for J; bases not matched to a gene: 2. The CDR3 loop reads CASSQGLAGYNEQFF. The DNA of the CDR3 is TGTGCCAGCAGTCAGGGACTAGCGGGGTACAATGAGCAGTTCTTC.

The chain carries TRBV28 and TRBJ2-1, with TRBD2 as a possible D gene (6 bases). CDR1 and CDR2 (germline): MDHEN, SYDVKM. V lost 5 bases and J lost 4, with 15 bases in between. The CDR3 spans 15 residues. DNA for the CDR3: TGTGCCAGCAGTGCCTCGGGGGTGGGGTACAATGAGCAGTTCTTC. It is translated as CASSASGVGYNEQFF.